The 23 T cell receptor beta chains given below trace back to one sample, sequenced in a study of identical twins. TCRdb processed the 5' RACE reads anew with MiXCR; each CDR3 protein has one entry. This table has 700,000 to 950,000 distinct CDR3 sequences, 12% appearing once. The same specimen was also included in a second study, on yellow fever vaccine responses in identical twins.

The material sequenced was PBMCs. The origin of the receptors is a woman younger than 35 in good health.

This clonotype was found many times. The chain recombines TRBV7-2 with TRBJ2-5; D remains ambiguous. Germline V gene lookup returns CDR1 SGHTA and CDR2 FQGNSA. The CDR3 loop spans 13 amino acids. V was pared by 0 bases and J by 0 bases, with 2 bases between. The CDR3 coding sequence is TGTGCCAGCAGCTTAGCTTACCAAGAGACCCAGTACTTC. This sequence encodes CASSLAYQETQYF.

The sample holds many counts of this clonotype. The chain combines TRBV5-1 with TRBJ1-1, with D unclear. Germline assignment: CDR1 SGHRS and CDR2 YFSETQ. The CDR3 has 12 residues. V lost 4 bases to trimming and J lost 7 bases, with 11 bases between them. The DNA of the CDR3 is TGCGCCAGCAGCCAAGGTCGGGGTGAAGCTTTCTTT. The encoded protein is CASSQGRGEAFF.

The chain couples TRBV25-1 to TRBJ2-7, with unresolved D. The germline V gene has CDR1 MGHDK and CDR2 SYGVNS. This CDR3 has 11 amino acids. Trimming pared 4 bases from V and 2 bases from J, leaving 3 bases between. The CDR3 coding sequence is TGTGCCAGCAGTGGCCCCTACGAGCAGTACGTC. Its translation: CASSGPYEQYV.

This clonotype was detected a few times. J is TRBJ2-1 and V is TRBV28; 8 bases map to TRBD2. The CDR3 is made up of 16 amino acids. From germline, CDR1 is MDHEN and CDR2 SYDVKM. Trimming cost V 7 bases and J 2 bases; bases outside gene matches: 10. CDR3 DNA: TGTGCCAGCACTCGGGAGGGCGGGGGACCCTACAATGAGCAGTTCTTC. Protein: CASTREGGGPYNEQFF.

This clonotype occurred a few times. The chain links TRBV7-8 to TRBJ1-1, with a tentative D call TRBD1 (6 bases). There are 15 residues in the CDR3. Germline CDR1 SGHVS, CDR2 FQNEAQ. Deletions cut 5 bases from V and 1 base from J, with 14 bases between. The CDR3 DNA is TGTGCCAGCAGCCCCCAGGGGAGAAGGAACACTGAAGCTTTCTTT. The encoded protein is CASSPQGRRNTEAFF.

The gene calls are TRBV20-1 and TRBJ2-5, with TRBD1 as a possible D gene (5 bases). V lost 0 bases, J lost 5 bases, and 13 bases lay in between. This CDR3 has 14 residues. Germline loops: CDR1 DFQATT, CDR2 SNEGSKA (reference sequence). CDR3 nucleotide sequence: TGCAGTGCTAGAGATGTCTGGAAGGGGGAGACCCAGTACTTC. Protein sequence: CSARDVWKGETQYF.

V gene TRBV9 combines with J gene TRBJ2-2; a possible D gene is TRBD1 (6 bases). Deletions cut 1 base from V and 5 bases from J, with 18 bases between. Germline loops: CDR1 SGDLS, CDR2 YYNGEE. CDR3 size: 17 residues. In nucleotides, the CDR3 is TGTGCCAGCAGCGTATTCTTCCGGGTAGGGGGAACCGGGGAGCTGTTTTTT. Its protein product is CASSVFFRVGGTGELFF.

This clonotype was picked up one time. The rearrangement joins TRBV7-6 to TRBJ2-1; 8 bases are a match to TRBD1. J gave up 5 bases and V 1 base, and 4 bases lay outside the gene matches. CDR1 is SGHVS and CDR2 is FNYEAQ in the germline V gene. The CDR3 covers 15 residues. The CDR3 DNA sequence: TGTGCCAGCAGCTTAGGACAGGGGAGGCACAATGAGCAGTTCTTC. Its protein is CASSLGQGRHNEQFF.

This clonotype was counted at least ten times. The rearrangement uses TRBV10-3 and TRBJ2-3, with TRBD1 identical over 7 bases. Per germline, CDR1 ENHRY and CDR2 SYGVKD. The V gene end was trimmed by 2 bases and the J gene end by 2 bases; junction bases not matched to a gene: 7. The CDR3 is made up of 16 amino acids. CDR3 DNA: TGTGCCATCAGTGAGCCCAGGACAGGATTCACAGATACGCAGTATTTT. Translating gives CAISEPRTGFTDTQYF.

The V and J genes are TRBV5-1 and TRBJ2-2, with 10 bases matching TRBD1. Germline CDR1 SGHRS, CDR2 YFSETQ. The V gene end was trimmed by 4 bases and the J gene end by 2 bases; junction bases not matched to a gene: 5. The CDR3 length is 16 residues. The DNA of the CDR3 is TGCGCCAGCAGCAACCGGGACAGGGGCAACACCGGGGAGCTGTTTTTT. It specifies CASSNRDRGNTGELFF.

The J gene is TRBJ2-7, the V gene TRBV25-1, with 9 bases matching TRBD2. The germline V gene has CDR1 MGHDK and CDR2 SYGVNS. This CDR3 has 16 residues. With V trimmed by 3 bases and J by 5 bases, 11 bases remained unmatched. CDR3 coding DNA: TGTGCCAGCAGTGACTCCCAGCTAGCGGGAAGACACGAGCAGTACTTC. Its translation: CASSDSQLAGRHEQYF.

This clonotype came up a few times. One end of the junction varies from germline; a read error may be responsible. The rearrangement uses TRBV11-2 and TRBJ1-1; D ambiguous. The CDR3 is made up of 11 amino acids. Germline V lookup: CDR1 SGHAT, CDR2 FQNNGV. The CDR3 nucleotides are TGTGCCAGCAGCTTAGATGGTCCGGGGAGCTTT. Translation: CASSLDGPGSF.

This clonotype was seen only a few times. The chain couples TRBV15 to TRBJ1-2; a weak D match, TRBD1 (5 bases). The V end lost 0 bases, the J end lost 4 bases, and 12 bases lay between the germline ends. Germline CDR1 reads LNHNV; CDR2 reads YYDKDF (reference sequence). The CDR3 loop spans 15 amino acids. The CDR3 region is CATSRDSTDSYGYTF. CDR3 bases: TGTGCCACCAGCAGAGATTCGACAGACTCCTATGGCTACACCTTC.

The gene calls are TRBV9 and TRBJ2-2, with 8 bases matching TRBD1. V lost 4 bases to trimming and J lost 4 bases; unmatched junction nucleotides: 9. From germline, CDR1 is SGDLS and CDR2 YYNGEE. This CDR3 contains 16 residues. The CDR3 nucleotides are TGTGCCAGCAGCCCCCCGGGACAGGCACTCACCGGGGAGCTGTTTTTT. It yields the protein CASSPPGQALTGELFF.

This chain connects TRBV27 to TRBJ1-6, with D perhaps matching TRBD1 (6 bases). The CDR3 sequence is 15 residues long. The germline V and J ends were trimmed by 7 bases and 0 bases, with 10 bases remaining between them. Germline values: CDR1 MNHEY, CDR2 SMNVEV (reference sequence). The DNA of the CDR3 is TGTGCCAGCAAGGACAGTTACTCCTATAATTCACCCCTCCACTTT. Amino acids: CASKDSYSYNSPLHF.

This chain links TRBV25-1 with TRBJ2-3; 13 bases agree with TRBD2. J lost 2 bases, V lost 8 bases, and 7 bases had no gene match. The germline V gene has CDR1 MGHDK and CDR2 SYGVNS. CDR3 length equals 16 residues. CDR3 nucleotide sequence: TGTGCCAGCGGCACCGGGACTAGCGGGGTCACAGATACGCAGTATTTT. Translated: CASGTGTSGVTDTQYF.

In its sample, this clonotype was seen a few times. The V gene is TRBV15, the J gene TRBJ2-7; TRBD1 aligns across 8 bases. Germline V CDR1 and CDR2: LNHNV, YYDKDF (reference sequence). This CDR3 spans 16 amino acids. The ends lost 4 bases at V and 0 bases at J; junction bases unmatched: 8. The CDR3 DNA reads TGTGCCACCAGCAAGGGGACAGGACCCTACTCCTACGAGCAGTACGTC. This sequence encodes CATSKGTGPYSYEQYV.

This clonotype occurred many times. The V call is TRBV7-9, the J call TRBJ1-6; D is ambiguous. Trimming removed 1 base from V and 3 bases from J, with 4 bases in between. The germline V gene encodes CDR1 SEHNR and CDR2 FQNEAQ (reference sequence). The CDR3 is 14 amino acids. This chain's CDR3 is CASSLDYYNSPLHF. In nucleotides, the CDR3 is TGTGCCAGCAGCTTAGACTACTATAATTCACCCCTCCACTTT.

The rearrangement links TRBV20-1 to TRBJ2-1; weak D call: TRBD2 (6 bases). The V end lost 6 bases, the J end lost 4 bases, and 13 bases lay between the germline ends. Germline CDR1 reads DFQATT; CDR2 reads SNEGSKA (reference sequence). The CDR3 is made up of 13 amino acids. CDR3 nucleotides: TGCAGTGCGCCGGGGAGGATATACAATGAGCAGTTCTTC. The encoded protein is CSAPGRIYNEQFF.

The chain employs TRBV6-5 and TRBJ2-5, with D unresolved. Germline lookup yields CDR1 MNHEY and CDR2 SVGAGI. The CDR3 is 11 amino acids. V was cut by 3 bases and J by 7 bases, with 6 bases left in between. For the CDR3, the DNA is TGTGCCAGCAGTTATGGTTTGACCCAGTACTTC. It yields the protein CASSYGLTQYF.

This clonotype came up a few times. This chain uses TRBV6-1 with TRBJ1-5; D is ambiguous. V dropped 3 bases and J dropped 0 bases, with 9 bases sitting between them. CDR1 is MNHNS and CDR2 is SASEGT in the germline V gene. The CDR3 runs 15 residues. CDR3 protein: CASSEEVYSNQPQHF. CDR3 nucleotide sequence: TGTGCCAGCAGTGAGGAAGTCTATAGCAATCAGCCCCAGCATTTT.

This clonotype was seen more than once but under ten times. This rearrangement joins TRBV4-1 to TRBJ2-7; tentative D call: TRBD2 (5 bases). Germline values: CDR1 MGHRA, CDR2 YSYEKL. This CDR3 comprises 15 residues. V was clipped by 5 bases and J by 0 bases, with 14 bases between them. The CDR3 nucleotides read TGCGCCAGCAGCGCCCGGGATTCCAGCTCCTACGAGCAGTACGTC. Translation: CASSARDSSSYEQYV.

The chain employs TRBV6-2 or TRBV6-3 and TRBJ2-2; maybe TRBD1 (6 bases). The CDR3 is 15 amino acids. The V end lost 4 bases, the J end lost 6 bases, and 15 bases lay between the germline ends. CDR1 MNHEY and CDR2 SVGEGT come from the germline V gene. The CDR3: CASSSTPRGSGELFF. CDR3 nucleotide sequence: TGTGCCAGCAGTTCCACCCCCAGGGGATCCGGGGAGCTGTTTTTT.